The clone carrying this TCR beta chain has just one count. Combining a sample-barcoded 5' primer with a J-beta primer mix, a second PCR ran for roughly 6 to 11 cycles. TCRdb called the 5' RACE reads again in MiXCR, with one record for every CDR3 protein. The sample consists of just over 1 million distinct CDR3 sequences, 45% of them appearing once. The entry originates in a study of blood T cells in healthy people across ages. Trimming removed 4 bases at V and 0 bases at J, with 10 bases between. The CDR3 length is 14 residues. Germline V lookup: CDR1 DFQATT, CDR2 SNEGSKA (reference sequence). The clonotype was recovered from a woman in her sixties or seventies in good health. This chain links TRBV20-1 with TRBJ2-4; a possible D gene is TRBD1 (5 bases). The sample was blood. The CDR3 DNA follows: TGCAGTGCTACGGACATACAAGCCAAAAACATTCAGTACTTC. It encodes CSATDIQAKNIQYF.